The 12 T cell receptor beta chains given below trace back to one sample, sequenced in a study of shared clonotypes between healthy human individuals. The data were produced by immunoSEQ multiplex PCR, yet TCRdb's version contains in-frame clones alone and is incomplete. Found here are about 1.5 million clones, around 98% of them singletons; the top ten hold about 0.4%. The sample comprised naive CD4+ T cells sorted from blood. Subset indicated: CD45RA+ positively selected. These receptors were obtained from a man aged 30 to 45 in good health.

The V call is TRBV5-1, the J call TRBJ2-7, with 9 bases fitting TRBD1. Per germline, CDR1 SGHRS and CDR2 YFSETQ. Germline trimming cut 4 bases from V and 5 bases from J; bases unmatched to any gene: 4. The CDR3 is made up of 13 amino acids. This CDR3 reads CASSVRDRDEQYF. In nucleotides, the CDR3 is TGCGCCAGCAGCGTCCGGGACAGGGACGAGCAGTACTTC.

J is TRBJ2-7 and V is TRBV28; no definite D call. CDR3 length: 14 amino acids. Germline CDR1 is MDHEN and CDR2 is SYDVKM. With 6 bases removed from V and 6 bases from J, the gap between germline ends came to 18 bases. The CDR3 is CASSLLAMVSEQYF. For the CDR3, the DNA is TGTGCCAGCAGCCTATTGGCTATGGTGAGCGAGCAGTACTTC. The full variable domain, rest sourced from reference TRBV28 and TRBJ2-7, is DVKVTQSSRYLVKRTGEKVFLECVQDMDHENMFWYRQDPGLGLRLIYFSYDVKMKEKGDIPEGYSVSREKKERFSLILESASTNQTSMYLCASSLLAMVSEQYFGPGTRLTVT.

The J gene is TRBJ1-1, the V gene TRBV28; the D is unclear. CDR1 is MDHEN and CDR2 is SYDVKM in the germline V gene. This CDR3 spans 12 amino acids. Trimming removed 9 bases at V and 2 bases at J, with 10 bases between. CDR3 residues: CASLEINTEAFF. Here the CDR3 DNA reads TGTGCCAGTTTGGAGATTAACACTGAAGCTTTCTTT.

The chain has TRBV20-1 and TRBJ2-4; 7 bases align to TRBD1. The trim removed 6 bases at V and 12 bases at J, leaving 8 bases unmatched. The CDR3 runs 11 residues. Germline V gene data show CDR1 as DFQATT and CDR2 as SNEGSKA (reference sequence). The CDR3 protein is CSAPMGQTQYF. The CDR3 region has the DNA TGCAGTGCGCCGATGGGACAGACTCAGTACTTC.

In DNA, the CDR3 is TGTGCCAGCAGGCGTAGGGACGTAAGCAATCAGCCCCAGCATTTT. As protein: CASRRRDVSNQPQHF. This rearrangement joins TRBV28 to TRBJ1-5, with a weak D call TRBD1 (5 bases). Germline lookup yields CDR1 MDHEN and CDR2 SYDVKM. Trimming stripped 6 bases from V and 1 base from J, with 13 bases between. The CDR3 consists of 15 residues.

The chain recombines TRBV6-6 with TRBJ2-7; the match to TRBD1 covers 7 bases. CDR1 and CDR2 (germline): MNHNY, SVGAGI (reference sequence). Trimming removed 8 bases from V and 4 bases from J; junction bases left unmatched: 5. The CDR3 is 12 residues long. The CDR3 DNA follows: TGTGCCAGCCGGGACAGTCGTTACGAGCAGTACTTC. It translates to CASRDSRYEQYF.

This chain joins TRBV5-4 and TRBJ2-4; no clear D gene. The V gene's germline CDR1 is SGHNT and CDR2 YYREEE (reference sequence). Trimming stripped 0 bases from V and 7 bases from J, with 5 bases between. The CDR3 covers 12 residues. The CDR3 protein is CASSLDGNIQYF. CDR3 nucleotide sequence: TGTGCCAGCAGCTTGGACGGGAACATTCAGTACTTC.

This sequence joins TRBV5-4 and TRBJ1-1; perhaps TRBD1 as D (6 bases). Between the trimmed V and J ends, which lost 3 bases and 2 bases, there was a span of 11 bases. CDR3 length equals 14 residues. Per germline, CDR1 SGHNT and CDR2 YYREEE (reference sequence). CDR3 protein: CASSSRQANTEAFF. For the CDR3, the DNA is TGTGCCAGCAGCTCTAGACAGGCAAACACTGAAGCTTTCTTT.

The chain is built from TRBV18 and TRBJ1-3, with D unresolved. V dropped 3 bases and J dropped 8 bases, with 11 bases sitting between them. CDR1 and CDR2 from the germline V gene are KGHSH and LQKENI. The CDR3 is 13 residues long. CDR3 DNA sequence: TGTGCCAGCTCACCCCGTACTCTGGACACCATATATTTT. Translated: CASSPRTLDTIYF.

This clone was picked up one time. The CDR3 nucleotides read TGCGCCAGCAGCTTGGAGGCCCCCTTGAACACCGGGGAGCTGTTTTTT. It translates to CASSLEAPLNTGELFF. The chain employs TRBV5-1 and TRBJ2-2, with no clear D. V was shortened by 0 bases and J by 1 base, with 10 bases between the two germline ends. The germline gives CDR1 SGHRS, CDR2 YFSETQ. The CDR3 totals 16 residues.

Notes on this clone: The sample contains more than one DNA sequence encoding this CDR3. The CDR3 loop is CASSLGASGSTDTQYF. In DNA form, the CDR3 reads TGTGCCAGCAGCTTAGGTGCTAGCGGGAGCACAGATACGCAGTATTTT. The chain joins TRBV7-6 to TRBJ2-3, with 8 bases aligning to TRBD2. Germline-derived CDR1 and CDR2 are SGHVS and FNYEAQ. The J segment lost 0 bases and the V segment lost 1 base, leaving 3 bases of the junction unmatched. The CDR3 is 16 amino acids. The entire variable domain, with the rest obtained from reference TRBV7-6 and TRBJ2-3, is as follows: GAGVSQSPRYKVTKRGQDVALRCDPISGHVSLYWYRQALGQGPEFLTYFNYEAQQDKSGLPNDRFSAERPEGSISTLTIQRTEQRDSAMYRCASSLGASGSTDTQYFGPGTRLTVL.

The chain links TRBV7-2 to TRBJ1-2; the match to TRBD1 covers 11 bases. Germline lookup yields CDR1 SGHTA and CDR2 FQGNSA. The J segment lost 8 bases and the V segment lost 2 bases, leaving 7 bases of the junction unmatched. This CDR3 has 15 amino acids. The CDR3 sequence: CASSLLGQGAGGYTF. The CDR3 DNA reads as TGTGCCAGCAGCTTATTAGGACAGGGGGCGGGAGGCTACACCTTC. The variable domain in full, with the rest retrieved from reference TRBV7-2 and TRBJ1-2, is GAGVSQSPSNKVTEKGKDVELRCDPISGHTALYWYRQSLGQGLEFLIYFQGNSAPDKSGLPSDRFSAERTGGSVSTLTIQRTQQEDSAVYLCASSLLGQGAGGYTFGSGTRLTVV.